Sequencing of this TCR beta chain was carried out in a study of graft-versus-host responses after intestinal transplantation. For the study at large: All recipients got anti-thymocyte globulin induction, then tacrolimus and steroids for around three years. Study conclusions and caveats: Recipient marrow held GvH clones, some first seen in ileum or blood. Some patients had graft-donor T cell macrochimerism, and their allografts showed high graft-versus-host to host-versus-graft clonal ratios.

Only in-frame clones appear in the TCRdb table, and some are missing; sequencing was by immunoSEQ multiplex PCR. The repertoire has around 88,000 clones, 75% to 95% of them found once; the top ten carry 7% to 9.5%. The germline V and J ends were trimmed by 3 bases and 4 bases, with 6 bases remaining between them. The CDR3 has 13 residues. CDR1 and CDR2 (germline): LNHDA, SQIVND (reference sequence). Comment on this clone: Antigen specificity is unknown.

The sequence derives from a human donor who was the organ donor for an intestinal transplant. The specimen was unstimulated CD8+ T cells sorted from spleen or lymph node cells, collected before transplant. V usage is TRBV19 and J usage is TRBJ2-2; D is perhaps TRBD2 (5 bases). CDR3 amino acids: CASSIGGTGELFF. The CDR3, as DNA: TGTGCCAGTAGTATTGGAGGCACCGGGGAGCTGTTTTTT.